Shown below are 17 T cell receptor beta chains from a single sample sequenced in a study of T-cell memory formation after mild COVID-19. TCRdb re-called the 5' RACE reads with MiXCR, one entry per CDR3 protein. The sample has about 500,000 distinct CDR3 sequences; roughly 22% are singletons. Input material: PBMCs or a T cell subset sorted from them (not recorded which). Receptor source: an adult woman who had mild COVID-19 (a few samples of this study predate the infection). Cell type and time point are not known.

The chain is built from TRBV7-8 and TRBJ2-3; TRBD2 might be the D (6 bases). Trimming cost V 3 bases and J 6 bases, with 13 bases left between them. This CDR3 comprises 14 residues. Germline V lookup: CDR1 SGHVS, CDR2 FQNEAQ. DNA of the CDR3: TGTGCCAGCAGCTTCGGAGGGGAAGGGGATACGCAGTATTTT. Amino acid sequence: CASSFGGEGDTQYF.

This clonotype was detected a few times. The rearrangement uses TRBV24-1 and TRBJ2-7, with D possibly being TRBD1 (6 bases). The germline CDR1 and CDR2 sequences are KGHDR and SFDVKD. The length of the CDR3 is 13 residues. The V end lost 3 bases, the J end lost 6 bases, and 11 bases lay between the germline ends. The CDR3 DNA is TGTGCCACCAGTGATGGACAGTACACCGAGCAGTACTTC. Amino acid sequence: CATSDGQYTEQYF.

This clonotype was picked up a small number of times. The chain combines TRBV21-1 with TRBJ2-5; the listed D gene, TRBD1, was not tested against the DNA. TRBV21-1 is a listed pseudogene. The CDR3 runs to 14 residues. CDR3 nucleotides: TGTGCCAGCAGCAAATTACAGGCGAGGGAGACCCAGTACTTC. Its protein product is CASSKLQARETQYF.

This clonotype was observed a handful of times. The chain joins TRBV12-3 or TRBV12-4 to TRBJ2-7, with D possibly being TRBD2 (5 bases). V was shortened by 6 bases and J by 4 bases, with 13 bases between the two germline ends. The length of the CDR3 is 13 residues. The DNA for the CDR3 is TGTGCCAGCAGCAGCCGGGAATCGTACGAGCAGTACTTC. This translates into CASSSRESYEQYF.

This clonotype was counted only a few times. The chain combines TRBV29-1 with TRBJ1-5; TRBD1 might be the D (6 bases). The CDR3 spans 14 residues. V lost 4 bases, J lost 2 bases, and 12 bases lay in between. The germline gives CDR1 SQVTM, CDR2 ANQGSEA. Here the CDR3 reads CSVGSGAGNQPQHF. The CDR3 DNA is TGCAGCGTTGGGTCAGGGGCTGGCAATCAGCCCCAGCATTTT.

The rearrangement links TRBV29-1 to TRBJ2-1; TRBD2 agrees at 8 bases. Germline V gene data show CDR1 as SQVTM and CDR2 as ANQGSEA. This CDR3 is 15 amino acids long. V lost 6 bases to trimming and J lost 5 bases; unmatched junction nucleotides: 12. The CDR3 is CSVFWREDLNNEQFF. Written as DNA, the CDR3 is TGCAGCGTATTTTGGCGGGAGGATCTTAACAATGAGCAGTTCTTC.

This clonotype was observed a few times. This rearrangement joins TRBV7-9 to TRBJ2-7, with 8 bases fitting TRBD2. The germline V gene has CDR1 SEHNR and CDR2 FQNEAQ (reference sequence). The CDR3 contains 16 residues. V shed 2 bases and J 0 bases; nucleotides not matched to a gene: 6. DNA of the CDR3: TGTGCCAGCAGCTTATACCTGAGCGGGAGCTCCTACGAGCAGTACTTC. Its translation: CASSLYLSGSSYEQYF.

The chain recombines TRBV5-1 with TRBJ2-7; TRBD1 aligns across 7 bases. V shed 4 bases, J shed 6 bases, and the junction held 7 bases outside the gene matches. Germline V lookup: CDR1 SGHRS, CDR2 YFSETQ. The CDR3 has 13 amino acids. The CDR3 is CASSHYRGGEQYF. In DNA form, the CDR3 reads TGCGCCAGCAGCCACTACAGGGGTGGCGAGCAGTACTTC.

There are a few counts of this clonotype. V gene TRBV29-1 combines with J gene TRBJ2-3; D might be TRBD2 (7 bases). Germline CDR1 and CDR2: SQVTM and ANQGSEA. V lost 5 bases, J lost 0 bases, and 15 bases lay in between. The CDR3 length is 15 residues. CDR3: CSVPRGGGSTDTQYF. CDR3 bases: TGCAGCGTTCCTCGCGGGGGCGGAAGCACAGATACGCAGTATTTT.

The table lists this clonotype with a few counts. The chain combines TRBV7-3 with TRBJ2-2; 7 nucleotides align to TRBD1. Germline V gene lookup returns CDR1 SGHTA and CDR2 FQGTGA. V shed 1 base and J 5 bases; nucleotides not matched to a gene: 4. There are 15 residues in the CDR3. CDR3 coding DNA: TGTGCCAGCAGCTTAATAGGGGGCGCGACCGGGGAGCTGTTTTTT. Residues: CASSLIGGATGELFF.

The rearrangement uses TRBV11-2 and TRBJ2-1, with D possibly TRBD1 on 6 matching bases. Trimming shortened V by 5 bases and J by 12 bases, and 23 bases separated the two germline ends. There are 15 residues in the CDR3. CDR1 and CDR2 (germline): SGHAT, FQNNGV. The CDR3 DNA sequence: TGTGCCAGCAGCCCACTGGCGTCAGGGACAATTAGGCAGTTCTTC. Translation: CASSPLASGTIRQFF.

The chain is built from TRBV7-3 and TRBJ1-1; the D gene is possibly TRBD1 (5 bases). CDR1 and CDR2 from the germline V gene are SGHTA and FQGTGA. Trimming pared 1 base from V and 10 bases from J, leaving 13 bases between. The CDR3 length is 13 residues. In nucleotides, the CDR3 is TGTGCCAGCAGCTTAAGTAACGGGGGGAGAGCTTTCTTT. This gives the protein CASSLSNGGRAFF.

This chain joins TRBV4-1 and TRBJ1-3, with D maybe TRBD1 (5 bases). Per germline, CDR1 MGHRA and CDR2 YSYEKL. V lost 5 bases to trimming and J lost 0 bases, with 11 bases between them. This CDR3 region has 15 residues. CDR3 nucleotide sequence: TGCGCCAGCAGCTCCCGGACAAGCTCTGGAAACACCATATATTTT. It codes for CASSSRTSSGNTIYF.

A few counts support this clonotype. V gene TRBV11-3 combines with J gene TRBJ2-1, with D unclear. Trimming pared 5 bases from V and 6 bases from J, leaving 8 bases between. Germline V lookup: CDR1 SGHNT, CDR2 YENEEA. The CDR3 is made up of 12 amino acids. The CDR3 DNA is TGTGCCAGCAGCCCTTCGCCCAATGAGCAGTTCTTC. This translates into CASSPSPNEQFF.

This chain connects TRBV24-1 to TRBJ1-5; D remains ambiguous. The germline V and J ends were trimmed by 7 bases and 0 bases, with 9 bases remaining between them. This CDR3 is 14 amino acids long. The germline CDR1 and CDR2 sequences are KGHDR and SFDVKD. The CDR3 nucleotides are TGTGCCACCAGCGGACCTTATAGCAATCAGCCCCAGCATTTT. Protein product: CATSGPYSNQPQHF.

The chain employs TRBV3-1 and TRBJ2-3; 15 bases agree with TRBD2. The CDR3 runs 17 residues. Germline V gene data show CDR1 as LGHDT and CDR2 as YNNKEL (reference sequence). V dropped 4 bases and J dropped 2; count of bases not matched to a gene: 4. In DNA form, the CDR3 reads TGTGCCAGCAGCCCGGGACTAGCGGGGGGCTACACAGATACGCAGTATTTT. It specifies CASSPGLAGGYTDTQYF.

The chain couples TRBV6-5 to TRBJ2-5; D assignment may be TRBD1 or TRBD2 (5 bases each). CDR1 is MNHEY, CDR2 SVGAGI, per germline. Deletions cut 2 bases from V and 4 bases from J, with 11 bases between. The CDR3 has 14 residues. This chain's CDR3 is CASSYLRGGETQYF. The CDR3 DNA reads TGTGCCAGCAGTTACCTACGGGGCGGAGAGACCCAGTACTTC.